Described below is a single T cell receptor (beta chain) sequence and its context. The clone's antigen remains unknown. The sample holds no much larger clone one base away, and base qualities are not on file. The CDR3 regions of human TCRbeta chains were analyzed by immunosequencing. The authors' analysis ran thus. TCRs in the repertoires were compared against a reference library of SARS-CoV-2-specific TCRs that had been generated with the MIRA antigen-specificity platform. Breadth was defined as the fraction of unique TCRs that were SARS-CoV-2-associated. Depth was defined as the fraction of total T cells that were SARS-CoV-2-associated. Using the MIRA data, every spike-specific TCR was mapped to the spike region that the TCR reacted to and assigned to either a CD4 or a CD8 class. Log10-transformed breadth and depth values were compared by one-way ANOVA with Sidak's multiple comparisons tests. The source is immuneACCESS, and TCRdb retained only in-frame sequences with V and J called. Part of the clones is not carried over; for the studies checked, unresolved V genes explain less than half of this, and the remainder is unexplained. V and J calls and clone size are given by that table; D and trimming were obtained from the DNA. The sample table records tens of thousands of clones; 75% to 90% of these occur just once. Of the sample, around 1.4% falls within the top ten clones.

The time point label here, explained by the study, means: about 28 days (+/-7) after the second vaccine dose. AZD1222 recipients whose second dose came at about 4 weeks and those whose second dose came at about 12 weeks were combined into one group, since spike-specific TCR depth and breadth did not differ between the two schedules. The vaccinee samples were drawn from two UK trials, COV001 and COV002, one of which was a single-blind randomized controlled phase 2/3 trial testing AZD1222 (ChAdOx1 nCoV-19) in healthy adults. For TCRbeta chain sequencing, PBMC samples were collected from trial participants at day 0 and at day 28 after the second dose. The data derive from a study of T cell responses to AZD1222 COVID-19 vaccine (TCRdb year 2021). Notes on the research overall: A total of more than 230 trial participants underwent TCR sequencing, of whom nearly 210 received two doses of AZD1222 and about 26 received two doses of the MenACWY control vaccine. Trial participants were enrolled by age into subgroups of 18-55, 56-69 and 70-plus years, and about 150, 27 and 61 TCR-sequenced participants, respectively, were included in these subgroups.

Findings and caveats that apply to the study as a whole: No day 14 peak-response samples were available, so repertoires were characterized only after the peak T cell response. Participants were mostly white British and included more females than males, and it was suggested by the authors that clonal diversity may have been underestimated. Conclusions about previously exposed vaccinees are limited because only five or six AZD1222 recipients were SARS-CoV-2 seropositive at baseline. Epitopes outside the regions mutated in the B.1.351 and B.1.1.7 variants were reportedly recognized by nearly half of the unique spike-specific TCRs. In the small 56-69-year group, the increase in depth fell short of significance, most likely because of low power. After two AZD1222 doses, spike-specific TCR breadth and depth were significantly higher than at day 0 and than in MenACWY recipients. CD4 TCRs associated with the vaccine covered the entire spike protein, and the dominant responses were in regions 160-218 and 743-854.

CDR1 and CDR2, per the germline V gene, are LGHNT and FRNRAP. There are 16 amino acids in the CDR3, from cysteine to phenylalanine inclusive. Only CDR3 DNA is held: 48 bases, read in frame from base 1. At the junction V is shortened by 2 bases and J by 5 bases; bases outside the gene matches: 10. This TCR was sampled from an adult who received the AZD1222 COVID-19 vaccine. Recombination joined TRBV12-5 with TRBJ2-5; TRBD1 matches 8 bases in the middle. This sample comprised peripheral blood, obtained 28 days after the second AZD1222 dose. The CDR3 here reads CASGLSRLDRVETQYF. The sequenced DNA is TGTGCTAGTGGTTTGTCCCGACTGGACAGGGTGGAGACCCAGTACTTC. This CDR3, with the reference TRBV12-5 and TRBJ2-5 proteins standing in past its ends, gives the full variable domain DARVTQTPRHKVTEMGQEVTMRCQPILGHNTVFWYRQTMMQGLELLAYFRNRAPLDDSGMPKDRFSAEMPDATLATLKIQPSEPRDSAVYFCASGLSRLDRVETQYFGPGTRLLVL.